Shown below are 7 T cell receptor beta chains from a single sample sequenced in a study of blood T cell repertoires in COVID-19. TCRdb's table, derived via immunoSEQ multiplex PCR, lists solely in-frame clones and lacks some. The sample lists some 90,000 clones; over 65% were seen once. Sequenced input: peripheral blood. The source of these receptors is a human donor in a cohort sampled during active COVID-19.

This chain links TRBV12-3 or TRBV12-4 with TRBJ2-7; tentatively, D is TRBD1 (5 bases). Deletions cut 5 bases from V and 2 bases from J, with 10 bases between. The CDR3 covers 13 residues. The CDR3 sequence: CASSTSDTYEQYF. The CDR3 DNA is TGTGCCAGCAGTACATCGGACACCTACGAGCAGTACTTC.

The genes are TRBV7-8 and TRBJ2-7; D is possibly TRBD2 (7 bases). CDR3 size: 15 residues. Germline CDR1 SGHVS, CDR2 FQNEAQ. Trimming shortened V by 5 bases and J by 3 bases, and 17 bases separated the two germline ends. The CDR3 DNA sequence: TGTGCCAGCAGCGCTGGGGGCGGGGAGGGCTACGAGCAGTACTTC. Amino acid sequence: CASSAGGGEGYEQYF.

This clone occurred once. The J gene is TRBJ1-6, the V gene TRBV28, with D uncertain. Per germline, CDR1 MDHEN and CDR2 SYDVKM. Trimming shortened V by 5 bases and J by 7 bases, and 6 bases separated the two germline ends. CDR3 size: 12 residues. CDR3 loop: CASSPPNSPLHF. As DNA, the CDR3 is TGTGCCAGCAGTCCCCCGAATTCACCCCTCCACTTT. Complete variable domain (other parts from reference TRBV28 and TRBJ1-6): DVKVTQSSRYLVKRTGEKVFLECVQDMDHENMFWYRQDPGLGLRLIYFSYDVKMKEKGDIPEGYSVSREKKERFSLILESASTNQTSMYLCASSPPNSPLHFGNGTRLTVT.

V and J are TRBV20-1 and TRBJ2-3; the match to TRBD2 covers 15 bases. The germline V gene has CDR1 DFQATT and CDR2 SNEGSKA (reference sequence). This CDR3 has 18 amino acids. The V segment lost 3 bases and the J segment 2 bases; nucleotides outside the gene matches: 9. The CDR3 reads CSASGGTSGGRDTDTQYF. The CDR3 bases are TGCAGTGCTAGTGGCGGGACTAGCGGGGGGCGGGACACAGATACGCAGTATTTT.

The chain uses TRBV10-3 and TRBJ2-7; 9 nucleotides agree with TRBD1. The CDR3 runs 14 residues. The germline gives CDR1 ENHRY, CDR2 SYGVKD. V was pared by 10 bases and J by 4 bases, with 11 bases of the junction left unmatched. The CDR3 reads CATRGTGHPYEQYF. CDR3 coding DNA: TGTGCCACCAGAGGGACAGGGCACCCGTACGAGCAGTACTTC.

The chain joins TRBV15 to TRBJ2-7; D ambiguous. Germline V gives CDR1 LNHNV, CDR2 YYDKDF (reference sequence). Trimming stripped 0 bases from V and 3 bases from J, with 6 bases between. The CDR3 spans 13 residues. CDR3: CATSRDVSYEQYF. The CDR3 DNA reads TGTGCCACCAGCAGAGATGTCAGCTACGAGCAGTACTTC.

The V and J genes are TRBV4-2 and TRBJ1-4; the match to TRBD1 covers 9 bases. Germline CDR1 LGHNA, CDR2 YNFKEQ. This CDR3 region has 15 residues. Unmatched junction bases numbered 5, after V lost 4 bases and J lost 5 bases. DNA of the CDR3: TGTGCCAGCAGCCTCGACAGGGGGTCCAATGAAAAACTGTTTTTT. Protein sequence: CASSLDRGSNEKLFF.